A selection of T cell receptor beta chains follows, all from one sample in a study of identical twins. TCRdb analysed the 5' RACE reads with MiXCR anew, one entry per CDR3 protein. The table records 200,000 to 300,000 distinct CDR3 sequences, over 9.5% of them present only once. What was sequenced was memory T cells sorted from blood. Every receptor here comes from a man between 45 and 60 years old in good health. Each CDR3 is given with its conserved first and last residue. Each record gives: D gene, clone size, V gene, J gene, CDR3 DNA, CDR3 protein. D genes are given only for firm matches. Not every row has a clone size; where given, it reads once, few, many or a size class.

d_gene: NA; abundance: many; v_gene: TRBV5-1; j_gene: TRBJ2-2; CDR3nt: TGCGCCAGCAGTAATGGTAACACCGGGGAGCTGTTTTTT; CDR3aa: CASSNGNTGELFF
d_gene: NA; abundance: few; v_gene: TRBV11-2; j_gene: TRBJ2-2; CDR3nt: TGTGCCAGCAGCTTGGCAAGGTTTGACACCGGGGAGCTGTTTTTT; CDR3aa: CASSLARFDTGELFF
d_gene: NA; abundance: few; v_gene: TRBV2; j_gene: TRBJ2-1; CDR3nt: TGTGCCAGCAGTGAAAGGGGCTACAATGAGCAGTTCTTC; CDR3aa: CASSERGYNEQFF
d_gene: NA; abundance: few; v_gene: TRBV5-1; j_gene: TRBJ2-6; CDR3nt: TGCGCCAGCAGCTTAAACCGGGACTCTTTGATCTCTGGGGCCAACGTCCTGACTTTC; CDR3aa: CASSLNRDSLISGANVLTF
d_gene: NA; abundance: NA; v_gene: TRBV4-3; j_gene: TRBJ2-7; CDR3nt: TGCGCCAGCAGCCAAGATGGATCCCCGGACTCAACCTACGAGCAGTACTTC; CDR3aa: CASSQDGSPDSTYEQYF
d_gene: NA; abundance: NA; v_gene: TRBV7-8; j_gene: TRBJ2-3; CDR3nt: TGTGCCAGCAGCCCCATGGATACGCAGTATTTT; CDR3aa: CASSPMDTQYF
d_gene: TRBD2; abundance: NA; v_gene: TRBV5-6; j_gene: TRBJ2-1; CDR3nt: TGTGCCAGCAGCAGCCCGGGACTAGCGGGAGACAATGAGCAGTTCTTC; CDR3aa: CASSSPGLAGDNEQFF
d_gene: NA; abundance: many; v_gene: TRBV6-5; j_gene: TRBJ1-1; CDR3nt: TGTGCCAGCAGTTACAAGGAGGGTGGGACTGAAGCTTTCTTT; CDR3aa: CASSYKEGGTEAFF
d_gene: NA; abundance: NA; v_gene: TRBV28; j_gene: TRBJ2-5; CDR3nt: TGTGCCAGTTCCGCCCGCAGGGGCTGGGAGACCCAGTACTTC; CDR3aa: CASSARRGWETQYF
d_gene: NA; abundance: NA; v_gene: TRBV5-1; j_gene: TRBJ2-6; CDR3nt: TGCGCCAGCAGCTTGGGGCCGATTGCCAACGTCCTGACTTTC; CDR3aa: CASSLGPIANVLTF
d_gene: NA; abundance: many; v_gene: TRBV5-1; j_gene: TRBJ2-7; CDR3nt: TGCGCCAGCAGCTTGGACGGGACGGACTCCTACGAGCAGTACTTC; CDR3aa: CASSLDGTDSYEQYF
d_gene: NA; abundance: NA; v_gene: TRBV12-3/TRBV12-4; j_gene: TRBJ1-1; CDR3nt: TGTGCCAGCAGTTTTGTAGGCGGCAACACTGAAGCTTTCTTT; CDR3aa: CASSFVGGNTEAFF
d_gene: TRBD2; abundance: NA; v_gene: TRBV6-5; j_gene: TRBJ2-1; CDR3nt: TGTGCCAGCAGTTACGGGGGCGGGAGGGACAATGAGCAGTTCTTC; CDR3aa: CASSYGGGRDNEQFF
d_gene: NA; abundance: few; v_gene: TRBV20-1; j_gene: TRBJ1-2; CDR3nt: TGCAGTGCCCGGGCGTTTGGGGGCTACACCTTC; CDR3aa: CSARAFGGYTF
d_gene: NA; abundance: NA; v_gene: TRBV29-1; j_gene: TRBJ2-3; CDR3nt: TGCAGCGTTGAGGCGGACACAGATACGCAGTATTTT; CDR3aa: CSVEADTDTQYF
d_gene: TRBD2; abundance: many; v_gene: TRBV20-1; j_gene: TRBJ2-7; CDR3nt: TGCAGTGTCGCGACTAGCGGAGGCATCCTGGGGTTC; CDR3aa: CSVATSGGILGF
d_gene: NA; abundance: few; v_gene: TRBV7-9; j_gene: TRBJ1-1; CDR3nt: TGTGCCAGCAGCTCCTGGGACACTGAAGCTTTCTTT; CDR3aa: CASSSWDTEAFF
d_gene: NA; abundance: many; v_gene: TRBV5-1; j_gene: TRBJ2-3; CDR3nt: TGCGCCAGCAGCTTGGCCACAGGGCCCACAGATACGCAGTATTTT; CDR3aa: CASSLATGPTDTQYF
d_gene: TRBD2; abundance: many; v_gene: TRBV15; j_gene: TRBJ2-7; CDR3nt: TGTGCCACCAGCAGAGGGGCTAGCGGGGGCGAGCAGTACTTC; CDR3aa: CATSRGASGGEQYF
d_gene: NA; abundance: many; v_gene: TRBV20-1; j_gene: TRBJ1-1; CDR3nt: TGCAGTGCTAGGGGGGTGGGGCATAGCACTGAAGCTTTCTTT; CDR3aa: CSARGVGHSTEAFF
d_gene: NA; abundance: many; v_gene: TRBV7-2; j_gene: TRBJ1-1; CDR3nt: TGTGCCAGCAGCTTAGATGTAGGGAAAGCTTTCTTT; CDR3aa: CASSLDVGKAFF
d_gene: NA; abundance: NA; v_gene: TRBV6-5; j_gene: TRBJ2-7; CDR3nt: TGTGCCAGCAGTTTTAGGGAGGGAGGGGGGACAACGTCCTACGAGCAGTACTTC; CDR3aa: CASSFREGGGTTSYEQYF
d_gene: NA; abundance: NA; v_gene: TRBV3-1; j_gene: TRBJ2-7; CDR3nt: TGTGCCAGCAGCCTCCAAACCTACGAGCAGTACTTC; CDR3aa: CASSLQTYEQYF
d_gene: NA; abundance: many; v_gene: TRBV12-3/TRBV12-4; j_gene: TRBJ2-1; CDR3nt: TGTGCCAGCAGGTTAGGCAGGTACAATGAGCAGTTCTTC; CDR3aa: CASRLGRYNEQFF
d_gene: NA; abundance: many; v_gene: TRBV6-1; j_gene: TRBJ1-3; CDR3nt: TGTGCCAGTACACAGACGACCCTTTCTGGAAACACCATATATTTT; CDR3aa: CASTQTTLSGNTIYF
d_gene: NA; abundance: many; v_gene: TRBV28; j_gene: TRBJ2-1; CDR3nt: TGTGCCAGCAGTTTACGGACAGATCACAATGAGCAGTTCTTC; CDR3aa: CASSLRTDHNEQFF
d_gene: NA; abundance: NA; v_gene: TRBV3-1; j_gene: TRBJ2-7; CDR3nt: TGTGCCAGCAGCCAGCGCCGGGACCCCTACGAGCAGTACTTC; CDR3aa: CASSQRRDPYEQYF
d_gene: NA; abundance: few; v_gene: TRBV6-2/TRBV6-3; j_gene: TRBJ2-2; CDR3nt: TGTGCCAGCAGTTACTCAAGGAGGTTGGCCGGGGAGCTGTTTTTT; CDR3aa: CASSYSRRLAGELFF
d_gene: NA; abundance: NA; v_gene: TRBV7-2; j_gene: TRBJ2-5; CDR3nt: TGTGCCAGCAGCTTTAATACCAACCAAGAGACCCAGTACTTC; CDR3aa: CASSFNTNQETQYF
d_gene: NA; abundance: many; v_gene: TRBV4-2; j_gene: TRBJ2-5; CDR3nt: TGTGCCAGCAGCCAAGGGGCAGGGTCGTGGGAGACCCAGTACTTC; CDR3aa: CASSQGAGSWETQYF
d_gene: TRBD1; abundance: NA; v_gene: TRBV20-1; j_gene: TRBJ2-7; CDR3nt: TGCAGTGCTAGGGGGACAGGCGACGAGCAGTACTTC; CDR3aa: CSARGTGDEQYF
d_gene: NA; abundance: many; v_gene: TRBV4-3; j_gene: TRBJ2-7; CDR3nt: TGCGCCAGCAGCCAGCCCGGGGGGGGTTACAGGGGAGGAATAAACGAGCAGTACTTC; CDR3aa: CASSQPGGGYRGGINEQYF
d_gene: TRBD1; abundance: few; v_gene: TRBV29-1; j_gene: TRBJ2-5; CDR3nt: TGCAGCGTTTTTCGGACAGGGGCCCTCCAAGAGACCCAGTACTTC; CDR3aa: CSVFRTGALQETQYF
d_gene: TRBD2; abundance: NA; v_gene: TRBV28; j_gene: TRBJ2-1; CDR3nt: TGTGCCAGCAGCCGCAGCGGGAGTAATTACAATGAGCAGCTCTTC; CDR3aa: CASSRSGSNYNEQLF
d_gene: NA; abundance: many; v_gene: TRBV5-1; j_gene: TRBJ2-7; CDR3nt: TGCGCCAGCAGCTTGGGAGGGGTCGGGGAGCAGTACTTC; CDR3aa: CASSLGGVGEQYF
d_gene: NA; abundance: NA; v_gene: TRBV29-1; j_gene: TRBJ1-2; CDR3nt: TGCAGCGTTGAAGCCCAGGGGAATGGAAATGGCTACACCTTC; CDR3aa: CSVEAQGNGNGYTF
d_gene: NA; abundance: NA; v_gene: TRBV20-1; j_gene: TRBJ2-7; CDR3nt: TGCAGTGCCGGGAGTTCCTACGAGCAGTACTTC; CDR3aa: CSAGSSYEQYF
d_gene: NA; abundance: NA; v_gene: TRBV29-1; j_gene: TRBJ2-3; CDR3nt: TGCAGCGTTGACCCCCGGGATACGCAGTATTTT; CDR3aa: CSVDPRDTQYF
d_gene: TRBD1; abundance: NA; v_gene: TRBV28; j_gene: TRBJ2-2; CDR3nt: TGTGCCAGCACAGGGGGCAACACCGGGGAGCTGTTTTTT; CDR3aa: CASTGGNTGELFF
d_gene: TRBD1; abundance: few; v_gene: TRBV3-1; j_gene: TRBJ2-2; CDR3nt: TGTGCCAGCAGCTACAAACTAGGACAGGAGAACACCGGGGAGCTGTTTTTT; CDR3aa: CASSYKLGQENTGELFF
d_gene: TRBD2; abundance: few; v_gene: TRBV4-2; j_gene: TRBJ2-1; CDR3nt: TGTGCCAGCAGCCAAGATGGGCCGGGACTAGCCCATTCCTACAATGAGCAGTTCTTC; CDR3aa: CASSQDGPGLAHSYNEQFF
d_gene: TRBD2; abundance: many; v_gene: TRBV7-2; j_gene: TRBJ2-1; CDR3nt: TGTGCCAGCAGCTTAGGGAGACTAGCGGGAGGCGAGCAGTTCTTC; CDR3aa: CASSLGRLAGGEQFF
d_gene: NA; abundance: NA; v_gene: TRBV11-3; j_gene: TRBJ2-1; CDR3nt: TGTGCCAGCAGCTTCCGTGCGGGGCGCGACCATGAGCAGTTCTTC; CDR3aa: CASSFRAGRDHEQFF
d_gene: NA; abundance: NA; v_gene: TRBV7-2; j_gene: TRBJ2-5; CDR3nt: TGTGCCAGCAGCCGTAGACTAGGGCAGGAGACCCAGTACTTC; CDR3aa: CASSRRLGQETQYF
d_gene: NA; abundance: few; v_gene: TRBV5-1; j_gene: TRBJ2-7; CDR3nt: TGCGCCAGCAGCCAGGGCCGCTACGAGCAGTACTTC; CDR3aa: CASSQGRYEQYF
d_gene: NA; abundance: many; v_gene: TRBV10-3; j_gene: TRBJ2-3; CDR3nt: TGTGCCATCAGTGACCTAGCTGAGGTCACAGATACGCAGTATTTT; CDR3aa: CAISDLAEVTDTQYF
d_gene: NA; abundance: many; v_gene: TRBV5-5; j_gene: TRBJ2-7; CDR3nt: TGTGCCAGCAGCTTGGTTGTCGGGACCGAGCAGTACTTC; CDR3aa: CASSLVVGTEQYF
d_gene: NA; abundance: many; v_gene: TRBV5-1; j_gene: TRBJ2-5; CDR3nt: TGCGCCAGCAGCTTGAACGTTGAGGGTGGGACAGAGACCCAGTACTTC; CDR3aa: CASSLNVEGGTETQYF
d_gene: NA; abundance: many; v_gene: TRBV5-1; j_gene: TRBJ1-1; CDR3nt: TGCGCCAGCAGCCCAGCGGGGAACACTGAAGCTTTCTTT; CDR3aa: CASSPAGNTEAFF
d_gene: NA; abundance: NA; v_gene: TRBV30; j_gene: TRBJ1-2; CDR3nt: TGTGCTGCCCATACCACCTCTAACTATGGCTACACCTTC; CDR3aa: CAAHTTSNYGYTF
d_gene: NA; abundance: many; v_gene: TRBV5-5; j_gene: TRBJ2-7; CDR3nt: TGTGCCAGCAGCCGGGGACAAGCATACGAGCAGTACTTC; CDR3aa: CASSRGQAYEQYF
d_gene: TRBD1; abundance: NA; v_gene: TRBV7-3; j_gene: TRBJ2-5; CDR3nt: TGTGCCAGCAGCTCCACAGGGGGCCGGGAGACCCAGTACTTC; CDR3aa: CASSSTGGRETQYF